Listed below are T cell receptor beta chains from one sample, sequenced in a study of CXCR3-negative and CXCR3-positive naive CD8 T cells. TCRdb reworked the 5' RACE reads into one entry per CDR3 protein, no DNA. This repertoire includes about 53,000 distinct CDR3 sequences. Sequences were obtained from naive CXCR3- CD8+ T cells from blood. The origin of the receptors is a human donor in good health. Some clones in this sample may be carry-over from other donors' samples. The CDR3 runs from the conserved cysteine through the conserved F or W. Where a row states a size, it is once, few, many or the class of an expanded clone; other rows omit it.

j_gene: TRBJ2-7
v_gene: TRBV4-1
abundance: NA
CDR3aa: CASSPDRGTSYEQYF

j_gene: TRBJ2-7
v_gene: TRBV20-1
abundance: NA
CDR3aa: CSARGSGDYEQYF

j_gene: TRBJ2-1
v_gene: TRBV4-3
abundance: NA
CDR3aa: CASSQDGAGYNEQFF

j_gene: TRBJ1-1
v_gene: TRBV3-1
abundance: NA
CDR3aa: CASSQLGGARNTEAFF

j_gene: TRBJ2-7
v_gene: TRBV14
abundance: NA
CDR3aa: CASSQDWKGAEQYF

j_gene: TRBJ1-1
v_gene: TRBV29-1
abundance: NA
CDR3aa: CSVEDFMNTEAFF

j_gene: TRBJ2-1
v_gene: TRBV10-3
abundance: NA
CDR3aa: CAMPHQIYNEQFF

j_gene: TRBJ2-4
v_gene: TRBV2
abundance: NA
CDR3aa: CASSDPSGGIAKNIQYF

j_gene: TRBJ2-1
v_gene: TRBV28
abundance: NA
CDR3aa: CASTAPWHEQFF

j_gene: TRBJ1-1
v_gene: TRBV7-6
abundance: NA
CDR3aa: CASSSEQGFTEAFF

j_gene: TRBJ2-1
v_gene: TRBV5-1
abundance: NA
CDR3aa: CASSFFGASGYNEQFF

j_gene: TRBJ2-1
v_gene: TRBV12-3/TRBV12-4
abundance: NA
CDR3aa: CASSLVTGNYNEQFF

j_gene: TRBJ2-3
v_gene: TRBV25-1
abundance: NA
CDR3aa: CASGEWGTSGATDTQYF

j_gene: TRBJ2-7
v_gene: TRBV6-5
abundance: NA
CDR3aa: CASSPLTGASSYEQYF

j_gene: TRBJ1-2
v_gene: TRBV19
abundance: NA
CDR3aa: CASSGTSYGYTF

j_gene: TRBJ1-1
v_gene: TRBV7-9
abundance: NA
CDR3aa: CASTGTGGLNTEAFF

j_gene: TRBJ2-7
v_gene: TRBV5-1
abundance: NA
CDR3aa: CASRAEAGSYEQYF

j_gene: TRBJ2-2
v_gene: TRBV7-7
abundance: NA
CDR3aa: CASRQTERDFTGELFF

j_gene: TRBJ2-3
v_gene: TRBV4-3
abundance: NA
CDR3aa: CASSQAVSFSGQSTDTQYF

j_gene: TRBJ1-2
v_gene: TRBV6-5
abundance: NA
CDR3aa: CASSYSAGNFDYGYTF

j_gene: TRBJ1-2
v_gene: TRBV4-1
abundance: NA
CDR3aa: CASSHSPGQGAVYGYTF

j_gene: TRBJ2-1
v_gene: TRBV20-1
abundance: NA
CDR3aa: CSAPGGVTYNEQFF

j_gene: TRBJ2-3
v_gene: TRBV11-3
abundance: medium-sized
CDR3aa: CASSSDRGGESTDTQYF

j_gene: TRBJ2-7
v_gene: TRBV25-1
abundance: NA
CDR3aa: CASSEQAGRSEQYF

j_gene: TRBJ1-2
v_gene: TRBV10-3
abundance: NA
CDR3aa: CAISETGDSMYGYTF

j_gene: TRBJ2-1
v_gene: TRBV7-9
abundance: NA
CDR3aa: CASSLLQPSYNEQFF

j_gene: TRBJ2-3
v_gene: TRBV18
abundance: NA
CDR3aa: CASSPPDGTDTQYF

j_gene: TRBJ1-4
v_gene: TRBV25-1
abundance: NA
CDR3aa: CASSESGTYEKLFF

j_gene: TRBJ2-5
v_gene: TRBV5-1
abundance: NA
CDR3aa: CASSLRLQETQYF

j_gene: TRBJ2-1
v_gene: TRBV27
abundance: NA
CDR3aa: CASSPLDSNEQFF

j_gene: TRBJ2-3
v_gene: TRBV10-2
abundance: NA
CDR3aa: CASSNRNSTDTQYF

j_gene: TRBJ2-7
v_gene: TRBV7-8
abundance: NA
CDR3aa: CASKMGGLSYEQYF

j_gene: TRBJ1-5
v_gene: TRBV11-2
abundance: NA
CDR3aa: CASSWGTGVNQPQHF

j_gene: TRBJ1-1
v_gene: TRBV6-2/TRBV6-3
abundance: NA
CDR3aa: CASSYSHGNTEAFF

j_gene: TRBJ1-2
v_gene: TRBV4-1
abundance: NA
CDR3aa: CASSQADRTYGYTF

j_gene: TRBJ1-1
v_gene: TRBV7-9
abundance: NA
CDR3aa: CASSSPGGTEAFF

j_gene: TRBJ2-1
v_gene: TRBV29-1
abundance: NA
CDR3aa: CSVEAPTGTHNEQFF

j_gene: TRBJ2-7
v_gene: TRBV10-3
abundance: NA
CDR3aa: CAISESWASGKSSYEQYF

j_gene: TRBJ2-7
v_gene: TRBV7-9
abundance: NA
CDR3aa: CASSRQGADEQYF

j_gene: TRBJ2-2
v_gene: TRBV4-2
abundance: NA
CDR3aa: CASSQVRARAGELFF

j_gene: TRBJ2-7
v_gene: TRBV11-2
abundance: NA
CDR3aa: CASSALTSSYSYEQYF

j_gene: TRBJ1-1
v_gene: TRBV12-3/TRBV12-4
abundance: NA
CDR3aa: CASSLIQGKETFF

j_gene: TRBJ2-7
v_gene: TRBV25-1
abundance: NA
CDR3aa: CASSVQGHYEQYF

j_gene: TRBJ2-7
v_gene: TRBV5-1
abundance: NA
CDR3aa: CASSPHGTSGSYEQYF

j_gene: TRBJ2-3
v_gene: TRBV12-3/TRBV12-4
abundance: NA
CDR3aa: CASSWTSGDTQYF

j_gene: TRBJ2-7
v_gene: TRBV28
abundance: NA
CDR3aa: CATLFASGLSYEQYF

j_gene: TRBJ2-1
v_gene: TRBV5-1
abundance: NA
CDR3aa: CASSPQAGLGSSYNEQFF

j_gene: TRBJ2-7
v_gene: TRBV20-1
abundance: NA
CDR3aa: CSARDASPYEQYF

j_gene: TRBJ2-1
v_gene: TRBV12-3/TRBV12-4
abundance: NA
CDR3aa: CASSSSSGGEQFF

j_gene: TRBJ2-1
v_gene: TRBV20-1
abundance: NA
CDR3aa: CSARDSGQSNEQFF

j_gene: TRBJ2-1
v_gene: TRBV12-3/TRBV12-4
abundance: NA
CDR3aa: CASTHTSLGEQFF

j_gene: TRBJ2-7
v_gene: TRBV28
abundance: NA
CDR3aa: CATLDRDFSYEQYF

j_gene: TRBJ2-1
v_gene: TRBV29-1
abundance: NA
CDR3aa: CSVALPGRRLNEQFF

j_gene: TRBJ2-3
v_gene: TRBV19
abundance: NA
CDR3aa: CASSTGVGGADTQYF

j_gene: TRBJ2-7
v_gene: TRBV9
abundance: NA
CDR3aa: CASSVEDYPPHEQYF